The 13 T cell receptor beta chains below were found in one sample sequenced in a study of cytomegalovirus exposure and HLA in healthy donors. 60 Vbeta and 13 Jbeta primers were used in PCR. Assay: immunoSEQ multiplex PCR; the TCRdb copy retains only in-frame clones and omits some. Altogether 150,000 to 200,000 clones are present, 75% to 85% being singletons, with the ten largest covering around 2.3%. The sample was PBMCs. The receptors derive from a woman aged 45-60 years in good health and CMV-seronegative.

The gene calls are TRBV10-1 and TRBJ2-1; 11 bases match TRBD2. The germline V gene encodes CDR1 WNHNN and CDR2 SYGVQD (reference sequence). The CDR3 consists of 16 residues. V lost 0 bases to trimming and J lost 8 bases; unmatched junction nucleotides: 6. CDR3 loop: CASSESIAGGPHEQFF. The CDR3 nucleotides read TGCGCCAGCAGTGAGTCGATAGCGGGAGGGCCGCATGAGCAGTTCTTC.

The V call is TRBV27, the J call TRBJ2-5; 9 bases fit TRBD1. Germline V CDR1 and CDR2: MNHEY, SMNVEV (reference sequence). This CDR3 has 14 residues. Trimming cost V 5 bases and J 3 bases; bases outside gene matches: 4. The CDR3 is CASSPRDREETQYF. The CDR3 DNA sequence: TGTGCCAGCAGTCCCCGGGACAGGGAAGAGACCCAGTACTTC.

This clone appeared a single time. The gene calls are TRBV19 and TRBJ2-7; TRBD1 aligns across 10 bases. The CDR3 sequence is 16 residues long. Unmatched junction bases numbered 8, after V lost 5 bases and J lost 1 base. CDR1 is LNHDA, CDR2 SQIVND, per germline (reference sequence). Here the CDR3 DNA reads TGTGCCAGTAGTTCCCGGGACAGGGGAATATCCTACGAGCAGTACTTC. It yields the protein CASSSRDRGISYEQYF.

This CDR3 is CASSQTGNYGYTF. The CDR3 nucleotides are TGTGCCAGCAGTCAAACAGGGAACTATGGCTACACCTTC. The J gene is TRBJ1-2, the V gene TRBV28; D is perhaps TRBD1 (6 bases). The germline V gene encodes CDR1 MDHEN and CDR2 SYDVKM. The CDR3 spans 13 residues. V lost 5 bases and J 2 bases, leaving 9 bases between the germline ends.

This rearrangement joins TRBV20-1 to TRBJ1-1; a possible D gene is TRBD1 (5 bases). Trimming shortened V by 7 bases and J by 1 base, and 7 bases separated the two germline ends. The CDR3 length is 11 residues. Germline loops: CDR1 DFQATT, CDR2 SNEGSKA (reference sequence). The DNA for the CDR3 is TGCAGTGTCGGGGGGAACACTGAAGCTTTCTTT. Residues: CSVGGNTEAFF.

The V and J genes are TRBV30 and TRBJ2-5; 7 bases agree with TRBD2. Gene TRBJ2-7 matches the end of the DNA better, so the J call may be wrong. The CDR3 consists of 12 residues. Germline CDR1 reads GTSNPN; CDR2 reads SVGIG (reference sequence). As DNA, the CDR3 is TGTGCCTGGAGTCGGGGGGCCTACGAGCAGTACTTC. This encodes CAWSRGAYEQYF.

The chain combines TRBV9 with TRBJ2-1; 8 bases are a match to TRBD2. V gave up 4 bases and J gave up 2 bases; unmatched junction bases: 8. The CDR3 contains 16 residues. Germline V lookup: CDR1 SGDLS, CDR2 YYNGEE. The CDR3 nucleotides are TGTGCCAGCAGCCTAGATCTGCGGGGGGCCTACAATGAGCAGTTCTTC. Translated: CASSLDLRGAYNEQFF.

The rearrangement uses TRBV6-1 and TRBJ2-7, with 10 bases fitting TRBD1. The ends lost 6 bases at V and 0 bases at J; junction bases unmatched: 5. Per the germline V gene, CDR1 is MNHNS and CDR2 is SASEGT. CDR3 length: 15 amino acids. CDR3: CASRAGTGDSYEQYF. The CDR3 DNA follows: TGTGCCAGCAGGGCCGGGACAGGGGACTCCTACGAGCAGTACTTC.

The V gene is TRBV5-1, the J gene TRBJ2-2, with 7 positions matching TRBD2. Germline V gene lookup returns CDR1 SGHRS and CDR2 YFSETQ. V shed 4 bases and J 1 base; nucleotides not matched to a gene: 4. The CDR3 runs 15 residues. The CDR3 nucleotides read TGCGCCAGCAGCCCGGGGGAGGGGAACACCGGGGAGCTGTTTTTT. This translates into CASSPGEGNTGELFF.

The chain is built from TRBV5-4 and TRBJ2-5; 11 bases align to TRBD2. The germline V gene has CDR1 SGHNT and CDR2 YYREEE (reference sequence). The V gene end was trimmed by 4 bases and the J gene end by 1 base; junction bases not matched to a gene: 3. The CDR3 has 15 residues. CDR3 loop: CASSPGTSGQETQYF. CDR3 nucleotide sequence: TGTGCCAGCAGCCCCGGGACTAGCGGCCAAGAGACCCAGTACTTC.

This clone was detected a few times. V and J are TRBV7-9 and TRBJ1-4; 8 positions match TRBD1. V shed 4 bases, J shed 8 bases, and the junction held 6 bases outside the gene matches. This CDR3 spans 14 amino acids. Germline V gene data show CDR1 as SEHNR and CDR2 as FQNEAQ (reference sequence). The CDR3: CASSSRQGREKLFF. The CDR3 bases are TGTGCCAGCAGCTCCAGACAGGGGCGAGAAAAACTGTTTTTT.

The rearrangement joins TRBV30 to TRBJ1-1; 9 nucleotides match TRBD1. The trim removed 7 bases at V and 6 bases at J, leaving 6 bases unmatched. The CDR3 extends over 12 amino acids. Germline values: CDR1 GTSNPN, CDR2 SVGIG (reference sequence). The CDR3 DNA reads TGTGCCTCTAACAGGGGGCTCTCTGAAGCTTTCTTT. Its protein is CASNRGLSEAFF.

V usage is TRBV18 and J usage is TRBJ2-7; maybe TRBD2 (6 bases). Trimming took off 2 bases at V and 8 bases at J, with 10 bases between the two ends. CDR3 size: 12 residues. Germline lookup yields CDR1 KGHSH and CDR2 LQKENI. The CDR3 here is CASSPFGGQQYF. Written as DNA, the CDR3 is TGTGCCAGCTCACCATTCGGAGGGCAGCAGTACTTC.